This TCR beta chain was sequenced during a study of blood T cell repertoires in COVID-19. Study summary: Acute and convalescent COVID-19 samples came from the United States, Italy and Spain. Sources were T cells, B-cell-depleted T cells, or PBMCs; the material itself was cDNA or gDNA.

How the authors handled the data: It was from reference gene primer amplification that nucleated cell counts were estimated. The assay was immunoSEQ multiplex PCR, and TCRdb's table has in-frame clones only and misses some. From that table come the V and J calls and clone size; the DNA was used to work out D and trimming. Among more than 350,000 clones listed, around nine tenths were seen once. CDR3 size: 15 residues. Per germline, CDR1 KGHSH and CDR2 LQKENI. V was trimmed by 3 bases and J by 2 bases, leaving 13 bases between them. Donors in Cohort 3 counted as recovered after two negative PCRs, clearance, or symptom resolution.

The rearrangement joins TRBV18 to TRBJ1-2; D is uncertain. The TCR sequence derives from a woman between 45 and 65 years old who had recovered from COVID-19. Sequencing was performed on PBMCs or T cells enriched from blood (not recorded which). CDR3 amino acids: CASSPDEPGNYGYTF. CDR3 in DNA: TGTGCCAGCTCACCTGATGAACCGGGAAACTATGGCTACACCTTC.